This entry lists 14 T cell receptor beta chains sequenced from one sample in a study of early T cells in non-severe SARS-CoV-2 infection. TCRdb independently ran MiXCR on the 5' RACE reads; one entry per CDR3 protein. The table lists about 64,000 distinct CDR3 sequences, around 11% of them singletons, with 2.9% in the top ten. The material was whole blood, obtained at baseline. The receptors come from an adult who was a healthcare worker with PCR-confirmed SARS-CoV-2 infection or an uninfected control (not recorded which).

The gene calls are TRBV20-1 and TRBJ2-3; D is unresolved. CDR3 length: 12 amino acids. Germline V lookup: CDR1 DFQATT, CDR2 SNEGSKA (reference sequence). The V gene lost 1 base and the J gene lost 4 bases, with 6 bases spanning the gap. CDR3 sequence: CSARAESDTQYF. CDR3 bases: TGCAGTGCTAGAGCGGAATCAGATACGCAGTATTTT.

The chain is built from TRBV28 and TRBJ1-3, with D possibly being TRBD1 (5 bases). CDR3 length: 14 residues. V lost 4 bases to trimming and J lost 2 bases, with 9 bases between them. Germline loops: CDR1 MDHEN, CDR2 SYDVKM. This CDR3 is CASSSQVTGNTIYF. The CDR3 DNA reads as TGTGCCAGCAGTTCACAGGTCACTGGAAACACCATATATTTT.

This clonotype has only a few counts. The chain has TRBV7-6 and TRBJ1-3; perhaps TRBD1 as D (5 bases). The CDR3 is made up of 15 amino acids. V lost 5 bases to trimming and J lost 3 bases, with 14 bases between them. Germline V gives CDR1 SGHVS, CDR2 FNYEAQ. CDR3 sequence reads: CASSPAAGSGNTIYF. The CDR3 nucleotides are TGTGCCAGCAGCCCCGCGGCAGGGAGTGGAAACACCATATATTTT.

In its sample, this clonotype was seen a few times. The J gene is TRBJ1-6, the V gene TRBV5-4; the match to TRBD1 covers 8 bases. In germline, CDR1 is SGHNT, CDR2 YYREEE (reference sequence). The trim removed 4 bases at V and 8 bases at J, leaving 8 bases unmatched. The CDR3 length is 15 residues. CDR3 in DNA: TGTGCCAGCAGCCCACTACAGGGGGTGGATTCACCCCTCCACTTT. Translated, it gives CASSPLQGVDSPLHF.

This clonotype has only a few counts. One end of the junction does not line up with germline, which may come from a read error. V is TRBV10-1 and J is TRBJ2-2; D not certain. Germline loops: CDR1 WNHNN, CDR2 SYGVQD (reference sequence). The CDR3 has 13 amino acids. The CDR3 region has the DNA TGCGCCACCAGTGATAGGGACACCGGGGAGCTGTTTTTT. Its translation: CATSDRDTGELFF.

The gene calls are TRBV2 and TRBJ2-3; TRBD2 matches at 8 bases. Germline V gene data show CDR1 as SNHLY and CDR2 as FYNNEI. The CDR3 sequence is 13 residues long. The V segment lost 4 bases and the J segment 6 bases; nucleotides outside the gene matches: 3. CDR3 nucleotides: TGTGCCAGCAGTGGACTAGCGCGGGATACGCAGTATTTT. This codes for CASSGLARDTQYF.

The CDR3 DNA reads TGTGCCAGCAGGGGGACAGGCCGAAGGGAGACCCAGTACTTC. Protein product: CASRGTGRRETQYF. V is TRBV2 and J is TRBJ2-5, with TRBD1 matching 8 bases. CDR1 and CDR2 from the germline V gene are SNHLY and FYNNEI. The CDR3 runs to 14 residues. V was pared by 6 bases and J by 5 bases, with 8 bases of the junction left unmatched. Drawing the rest from reference TRBV2 and TRBJ2-5, the complete variable domain is EPEVTQTPSHQVTQMGQEVILRCVPISNHLYFYWYRQILGQKVEFLVSFYNNEISEKSEIFDDQFSVERPDGSNFTLKIRSTKLEDSAMYFCASRGTGRRETQYFGPGTRLLVL.

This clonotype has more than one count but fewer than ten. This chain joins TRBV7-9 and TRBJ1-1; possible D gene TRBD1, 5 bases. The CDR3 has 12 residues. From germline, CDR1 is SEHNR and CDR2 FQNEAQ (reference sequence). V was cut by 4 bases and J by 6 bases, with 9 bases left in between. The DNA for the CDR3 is TGTGCCAGCAGCTCCGGACAAGCTGAAGCTTTCTTT. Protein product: CASSSGQAEAFF.

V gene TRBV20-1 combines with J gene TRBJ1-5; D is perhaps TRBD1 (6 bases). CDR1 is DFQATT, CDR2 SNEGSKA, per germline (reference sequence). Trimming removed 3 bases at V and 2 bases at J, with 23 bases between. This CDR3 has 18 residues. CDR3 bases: TGCAGTGCTAGGGGCCCCCTCGGGACATTGCTTGGCAATCAGCCCCAGCATTTT. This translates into CSARGPLGTLLGNQPQHF.

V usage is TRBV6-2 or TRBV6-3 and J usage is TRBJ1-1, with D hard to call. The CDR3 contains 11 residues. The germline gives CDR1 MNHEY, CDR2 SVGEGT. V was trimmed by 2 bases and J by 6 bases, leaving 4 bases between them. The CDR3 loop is CASSYNSEAFF. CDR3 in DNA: TGTGCCAGCAGTTACAACTCTGAAGCTTTCTTT.

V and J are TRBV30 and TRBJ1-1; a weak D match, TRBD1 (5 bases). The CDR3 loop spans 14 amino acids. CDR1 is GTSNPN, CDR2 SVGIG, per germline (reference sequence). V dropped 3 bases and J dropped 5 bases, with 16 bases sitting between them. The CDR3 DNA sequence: TGTGCCTGGAGCAGGAGCTACAAGGGGACTGAAGCTTTCTTT. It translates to CAWSRSYKGTEAFF.

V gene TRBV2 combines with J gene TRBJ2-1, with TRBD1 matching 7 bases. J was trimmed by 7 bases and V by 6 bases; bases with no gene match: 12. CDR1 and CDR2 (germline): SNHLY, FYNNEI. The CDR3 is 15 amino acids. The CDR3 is CASSRMPGTANEQFF. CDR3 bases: TGTGCCAGCAGCCGCATGCCAGGGACAGCTAATGAGCAGTTCTTC.

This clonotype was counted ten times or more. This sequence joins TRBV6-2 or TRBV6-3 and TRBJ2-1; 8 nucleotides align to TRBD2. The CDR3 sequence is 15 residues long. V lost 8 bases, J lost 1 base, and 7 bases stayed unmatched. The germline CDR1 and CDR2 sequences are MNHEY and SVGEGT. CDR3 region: CASVDSGVSYNEQFF. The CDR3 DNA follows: TGTGCCAGCGTAGATAGCGGGGTTTCCTACAATGAGCAGTTCTTC.

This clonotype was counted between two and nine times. CDR3: CASSLRGGPTNTEAFF. The CDR3 DNA sequence: TGTGCCAGCAGCTTACGGGGGGGCCCCACGAACACTGAAGCTTTCTTT. V is TRBV7-9 and J is TRBJ1-1, with D possibly matching TRBD1 (6 bases). Germline V lookup: CDR1 SEHNR, CDR2 FQNEAQ (reference sequence). V was clipped by 2 bases and J by 1 base, with 14 bases between them. The CDR3 sequence is 16 residues long.